This T cell receptor (beta chain) was obtained from a study of shared clonotypes between healthy human individuals. Some clones are missing from TCRdb's copy, which holds only in-frame ones; the method was immunoSEQ multiplex PCR. The sample includes about 1.5 million clones, more than 95% of them seen just once. The CDR3 length is 17 residues. CDR1 is SGHRS and CDR2 is YFSETQ in the germline V gene. Trimming took 4 bases from V and 0 from J; bases not matched to a gene: 9. Donors were healthy HIV-negative adults without recently reported acute infections or vaccinations. Sequenced material: naive CD4+ T cells sorted from blood. Subset here: CD45RA+ positively selected. This TCR came from a man aged 30 to 39 in good health. The V call is TRBV5-1, the J call TRBJ2-1, with 8 bases aligning to TRBD2. This CDR3 is CASSPRGGLSSYNEQFF. CDR3 DNA: TGCGCCAGCAGCCCCCGGGGGGGTTTAAGCTCCTACAATGAGCAGTTCTTC.